These 8 T cell receptor beta chains were all obtained from the same sample, sequenced in a study of low-dose radiotherapy and immunotherapy resistance in tumors. Time point meaning: after trial treatment. Treatment denoted: LDRT plus nivolumab, ipilimumab, low-dose cyclophosphamide and aspirin (RACIN trial). With TRAV- and TRBV-specific primers, first-strand cDNA was made, covering the alpha and beta chains. TCR amplification involved roughly 21 PCR cycles with a constant-region primer and V-primer adapter. TCRdb independently ran MiXCR on the reads; one entry per CDR3 protein. The sample consists of around 80,000 distinct CDR3 sequences, around a sixth of them appearing once. Here the sequenced sample was PBMCs, taken after low-dose radiotherapy plus immunotherapy. Receptor source: a male donor with prostate cancer.

This clonotype was seen repeatedly, ten times or more. The chain recombines TRBV29-1 with TRBJ2-3, with D unclear. The length of the CDR3 is 14 residues. Germline V CDR1 and CDR2: SQVTM, ANQGSEA. V lost 3 bases and J lost 1, with 11 bases in between. The CDR3 protein is CSVEGSGGTDTQYF. For the CDR3, the DNA is TGCAGCGTTGAGGGTAGTGGGGGCACAGATACGCAGTATTTT.

This clonotype came up many times. J is TRBJ2-1 and V is TRBV19, with TRBD2 matching over 11 bases. Unmatched junction bases numbered 9, after V lost 6 bases and J lost 8 bases. CDR1 and CDR2 (germline): LNHDA, SQIVND (reference sequence). This CDR3 spans 15 amino acids. The CDR3 sequence is CASRNLAGGFDEQFF. The CDR3 nucleotides are TGTGCCAGTAGGAATCTAGCGGGAGGTTTCGATGAGCAGTTCTTC.

This clonotype has ten or more counts. V is TRBV6-4 and J is TRBJ2-3; a weak D match, TRBD2 (5 bases). From germline, CDR1 is MRHNA and CDR2 SNTAGT. This CDR3 region has 13 residues. V was trimmed by 0 bases and J by 6 bases, leaving 7 bases between them. The CDR3 nucleotides are TGTGCCAGCAGTGACTCGTCGGGGGATACGCAGTATTTT. The encoded protein is CASSDSSGDTQYF.

The chain uses TRBV20-1 and TRBJ1-2; 11 bases line up with TRBD1. CDR3 length equals 13 residues. Germline CDR1 DFQATT, CDR2 SNEGSKA (reference sequence). V lost 5 bases and J lost 2; bases outside the gene matches: 1. As DNA, the CDR3 is TGCAGTGCTGGACAGGGGGCCAACTATGGCTACACCTTC. Translated, it gives CSAGQGANYGYTF.

There are many counts of this clonotype. The rearrangement uses TRBV12-3 or TRBV12-4 and TRBJ2-3; 10 bases align to TRBD2. The ends lost 2 bases at V and 4 bases at J; junction bases unmatched: 9. CDR3 length: 17 residues. CDR3 bases: TGTGCCAGCAGTTTAACGGCTAGCGGGAGATCCGCAGATACGCAGTATTTT. It specifies CASSLTASGRSADTQYF.

Ten or more counts support this clonotype. In nucleotides, the CDR3 is TGTGCCAGCAGTAAACCCGGGGAGCATAGCAATCAGCCCCAGCATTTT. Protein product: CASSKPGEHSNQPQHF. J is TRBJ1-5 and V is TRBV2; unclear D gene. Germline CDR1 and CDR2: SNHLY and FYNNEI. The CDR3 has 16 amino acids. Trimming stripped 5 bases from V and 0 bases from J, with 14 bases between.

The chain combines TRBV6-2 or TRBV6-3 with TRBJ1-2; D remains ambiguous. Germline V gene lookup returns CDR1 MNHEY and CDR2 SVGEGT. This CDR3 has 13 amino acids. Trimming cost V 6 bases and J 6 bases, with 14 bases left between them. The DNA of the CDR3 is TGTGCCAGCAGCCCCAGGACGGCCAATGGCTACACCTTC. Its translation: CASSPRTANGYTF.

This clonotype showed up many times. The CDR3 bases are TGTGCCAGCTCACCACCGAGTCTAGCGGGAAGAGGTGAGCAGTTCTTC. Protein product: CASSPPSLAGRGEQFF. This chain connects TRBV18 to TRBJ2-1, with 9 bases identical to TRBD2. This CDR3 spans 16 amino acids. The junction had 9 bases not matched to a gene; V was cut back by 0 bases and J by 9 bases. The germline V gene has CDR1 KGHSH and CDR2 LQKENI.